This T cell receptor beta chain stems from a study of CD8 T cells in Susac syndrome. The authors reverse transcribed roughly 0.45 to 1 ug RNA with random hexamers. In TCRdb, the immunoSEQ multiplex PCR reads were re-called with MiXCR into one record per CDR3 protein. Of fewer than 100,000 distinct CDR3 sequences in the sample, around nine tenths were seen once. Notes on this clonotype: The antigen is undetermined.

Sequencing of TCR beta drew on CD8+ and CD4+ T cells from blood. TEMRA cells were enriched by FACS, and CD4+ and CD8+ T cells were negatively isolated. Overall study results and limits: As the study acknowledged, the number of individuals in its TCR sequencing and HLA analysis was relatively small.

Germline V CDR1 and CDR2: PRHDT, FYEKMQ (reference sequence). CDR3 length: 14 residues. V lost 0 bases and J lost 5, with 8 bases in between. The sequenced sample was CD8+ T cells from PBMCs. The chain links TRBV13 to TRBJ1-5; D is ambiguous. This TCR was recovered from a human donor with multiple sclerosis. This CDR3 is CASSLGLTDQPQHF. CDR3 nucleotides: TGTGCCAGCAGCTTAGGCCTTACCGATCAGCCCCAGCATTTT.